This TCR beta chain was identified in a study of T cell responses to AZD1222 COVID-19 vaccine. V lost 4 bases and J lost 0; bases outside the gene matches: 3. Germline V gene sequence: CDR1 SGHRS, CDR2 YFSETQ. The CDR3 loop spans 14 amino acids. This clone was observed a handful of times. Clones were read by immunoSEQ multiplex PCR, and TCRdb kept only the in-frame ones, dropping some. In the table there are 120,000 or so clones, around nine tenths of which are singletons. The chain recombines TRBV5-1 with TRBJ1-2; 7 bases align to TRBD1. Sequencing was performed on peripheral blood, taken on day 0 of AZD1222 vaccination. The clonotype was recovered from an adult in good health. The CDR3 is CASSRDSPNYGYTF. The CDR3 DNA reads TGCGCCAGCAGCCGGGACAGTCCTAACTATGGCTACACCTTC.